This T cell receptor beta chain was recorded in a study of OX40 agonist ivuxolimab in advanced cancers. At the level of the study: Melanoma, hepatocellular carcinoma, head and neck or renal cell cancer occurred in dose-escalation patients. Eligibility admitted prior anti-PD-1, anti-PD-L1 or anti-CTLA-4 therapy; around 38% had some. Overall study results and limits: Among the lowest peripheral clonal expansion occurred in 0.1-3.0 mg/kg partial responders.

In this sample, this clone turned up once. Its antigen is not known. The table came from immunoSEQ multiplex PCR; TCRdb's copy has only in-frame clones and leaves some out. This sample yields fewer than 45,000 clones, of which roughly 84% are seen a single time; over 1.5% belongs to the top ten. Excluded were patients having autoimmune disease history or systemic immunosuppression. The length of the CDR3 is 14 residues. The V end was cut by 8 bases, the J end by 6 bases, with 17 bases between. CDR1 and CDR2 from the germline V gene are SNHLY and FYNNEI. The sequence came from an adult with an advanced solid tumor such as melanoma, head and neck, liver or kidney cancer. Sample: CD4+ or CD8+ T cells sorted from blood, taken in a trial of the OX40 agonist ivuxolimab. The V call is TRBV2, the J call TRBJ1-5; a possible D gene is TRBD1 (6 bases). As DNA, the CDR3 is TGTGCCAGCTCCTTCTGGGTGGACAGTCAGCCCCAGCATTTT. This translates into CASSFWVDSQPQHF.